This record concerns one TCR beta chain sequence. In TCRdb, the RT-PCR reads were re-called with MiXCR into one record per CDR3 protein. The sample includes approximately 250,000 distinct CDR3 sequences, 11% to 15% of them seen just once. The data were obtained in a study of patients and donors after allogeneic stem cell transplantation. The CDR3 runs 11 residues. Looked up from germline, CDR1 is LNHDA and CDR2 is SQIVND (reference sequence). Trimming took off 2 bases at V and 3 bases at J, with 1 base between the two ends. This TCR derives from a human donor who was either an allogeneic HSCT recipient or a stem cell or donor lymphocyte infusion donor (not recorded which). It is not recorded whose cells these are; they may come from a transplant donor. The sequenced sample consisted of blood, either unsorted or a sorted T cell fraction (not recorded which). The chain recombines TRBV19 with TRBJ1-1, with D unresolved. The CDR3 loop is CASSIYTEAFF. In DNA form, the CDR3 reads TGTGCCAGTAGTATATACACTGAAGCTTTCTTT.